This is a list of T cell receptor beta chains from one sample in a study of long-term antiretroviral therapy in people with HIV. This table comes from immunoSEQ multiplex PCR, and its TCRdb copy is limited to in-frame clones, with some not included. This repertoire shows about 14,000 clones, 65% to 90% found once; its top ten account for roughly 7.2%. The sample was unsorted PBMCs, taken 0.4 years after starting antiretroviral therapy. These receptors were collected from a man aged 30 to 45 with HIV. Both conserved end residues are part of each CDR3. The D gene is left open where the match is weak. Size is stated for part of the rows, as once, few or many counts, or as a class when the clone is expanded.

>TRBD1|TRBJ1-1|.|TRBV2
TGTGCCAGCGTGGACAGGGGCGGAGGCACTGAAGCTTTCTTT
CASVDRGGGTEAFF
>TRBD2|TRBJ2-1|.|TRBV7-9
TGTGCCAGCAGCTTGACAACCGGGAGGCCCGAGCAGTTCTTC
CASSLTTGRPEQFF
>.|TRBJ1-5|.|TRBV19
TGTGCCAGTAGTATTGCAGGCCCGGGCAATCAGCCCCAGCATTTT
CASSIAGPGNQPQHF
>TRBD1|TRBJ2-7|.|TRBV29-1
TGCAGCGTGATTCTCGGGACAGGGACTTACGAGCAGTACTTC
CSVILGTGTYEQYF
>.|TRBJ2-7|.|TRBV19
TGTGCCAGTAGGAACGGACAGGCGGGGGGCGAGCAGTACTTC
CASRNGQAGGEQYF
>TRBD1|TRBJ1-1|.|TRBV4-1
TGCGCCAGCAGCACACCGGGACAGCTCATGAACACTGAAGCTTTCTTT
CASSTPGQLMNTEAFF
>.|TRBJ2-5|.|TRBV11-2
TGTGCCAGCAGATTACCTCTAGAAATACAAGAGACCCAGTACTTC
CASRLPLEIQETQYF
>.|TRBJ1-4|once|TRBV6-1
TGTGCCAGCATCAGTGGGGACCGAGTCGCTGAAAAACTGTTTTTT
CASISGDRVAEKLFF
>.|TRBJ2-7|.|TRBV10-3
TGTGCCATCAGTTCCCTAGGGTACGAGCAGTACTTC
CAISSLGYEQYF
>TRBD2|TRBJ2-1|.|TRBV4-3
TGCGCCAGCAGCCAAGATGGGACTAGCGCCTACAATGAGCAGTTCTTC
CASSQDGTSAYNEQFF
>.|TRBJ2-1|.|TRBV14
TGTGCCAGCAGCCAGTCACAGGGCTTACAATACAATGAGCAGTTCTTC
CASSQSQGLQYNEQFF
>.|TRBJ1-2|.|TRBV7-2
TGTGCCAGCAGCCCGGCGCTGACCCGAGGCTACACCTTC
CASSPALTRGYTF
>.|TRBJ2-7|.|TRBV7-8
TGTGCCAGCAGCTCAACTAGGATTAGGTCCTACGAGCAGTACTTC
CASSSTRIRSYEQYF
>.|TRBJ1-2|.|TRBV4-2
TGTGCCAGCAGCCAAGATAGTCTCTCCTTGCCAGGCTACACCTTC
CASSQDSLSLPGYTF
>TRBD1|TRBJ2-7|.|TRBV5-1
TGCGCCAGCAGCTTGGCCGGACGGACAGGGGGCTACGAGCAGTACTTC
CASSLAGRTGGYEQYF
>.|TRBJ2-5|.|TRBV19
TGTGCCAGTAGCTTCCTCGGCGGTGGGCAAGAGACCCAGTACTTC
CASSFLGGGQETQYF
>TRBD1|TRBJ2-2|.|TRBV4-3
TGCGCCAGCAGCAACTCCAGGGGGAACGGGGAGCTGTTTTTT
CASSNSRGNGELFF
>.|TRBJ2-5|.|TRBV30
TGTGCCTGGAGTCCCAGAACCCACGGACAGCAAGAGACCCAGTACTTC
CAWSPRTHGQQETQYF
>.|TRBJ2-6|.|TRBV7-9
TGTGCCAGCAGCTTATCCTTTTCTGGGGCCAACGTCCTGACTTTC
CASSLSFSGANVLTF
>.|TRBJ2-3|once|TRBV6-5
TGTGCCAGCAGTTACTCGACCGGGAACGGGCCAGATACGCAGTATTTT
CASSYSTGNGPDTQYF
>TRBD1|TRBJ2-2|.|TRBV5-1
TGCGCCAGCAGCTTGGCCGGGACAGTCAACACCGGGGAGCTGTTTTTT
CASSLAGTVNTGELFF
>.|TRBJ2-1|once|TRBV9
TGTGCCAGCACGGGAGTTTCCTACAATGAGCAGTTCTTC
CASTGVSYNEQFF
>.|TRBJ1-5|.|TRBV28
TGTGCCAGCAGCCCCGGGGGTTCCAATCAGCCCCAGCATTTT
CASSPGGSNQPQHF
>.|TRBJ2-2|.|TRBV5-4
TGTGCCAGCAGCTTGGCCTTGCGGGGCGAGCGGTGGGGGGAGCTGTTTTTT
CASSLALRGERWGELFF
>.|TRBJ2-1|.|TRBV29-1
TGCAGCCTAGAGAGAAGCTCCTACAATGAGCAGTTCTTC
CSLERSSYNEQFF
>TRBD2|TRBJ2-1|.|TRBV23-1
TGCGCCAGCAGTCGACACACGACCCTAGCGGACAAGGGCAATGAGCAGTTCTTC
CASSRHTTLADKGNEQFF
>.|TRBJ2-7|.|TRBV27
TGTGCCAGCAGCCCAGACGCCTCCTACGAGCAGTACTTC
CASSPDASYEQYF
>.|TRBJ1-1|.|TRBV10-3
TGTGCCATCAGTGACCCGGACAGGAACACTGAAGCTTTCTTT
CAISDPDRNTEAFF
>.|TRBJ1-2|medium-sized|TRBV7-2
TGTGCCAGCAGCTTAGCGGGGTCGGGTGGCTACACCTTC
CASSLAGSGGYTF
>.|TRBJ2-1|.|TRBV5-4
TGTGCCAGCTGCGCCAGAATGGGCGATGAGCAGTTCTTC
CASCARMGDEQFF
>TRBD1|TRBJ1-2|few|TRBV6-5
TGTGCCAGCAAGGGGGTAGACAGGGAGAGGGGCTACACCTTC
CASKGVDRERGYTF
>TRBD2|TRBJ2-1|.|TRBV30
TGTGCCTGGAGTGGGACTAGCGTCGTTAATGAGCAGTTCTTC
CAWSGTSVVNEQFF
>.|TRBJ1-6|.|TRBV7-9
TGTGCCAGCAGCTTATCAATGCAGGTTAATTCACCCCTCCACTTT
CASSLSMQVNSPLHF